Below are 9 T cell receptor beta chains sequenced from a single sample in a study of blood T cell repertoires in COVID-19. Sequencing used immunoSEQ multiplex PCR; TCRdb keeps in-frame clones, though not all of them. The sample yields 310,000 or so clones, nearly 90% seen once. What was sequenced was PBMCs or T cells enriched from blood (not recorded which). These receptors were taken from a woman aged 18 to 35 with acute COVID-19.

A single count supports this clone. The V gene is TRBV7-9, the J gene TRBJ1-5, with 10 positions matching TRBD1. With V trimmed by 1 base and J by 1 base, 4 bases remained unmatched. Per the germline V gene, CDR1 is SEHNR and CDR2 is FQNEAQ (reference sequence). The CDR3 is 17 residues long. The CDR3 region is CASSLGQGARSNQPQHF. DNA for the CDR3: TGTGCCAGCAGCTTAGGACAGGGGGCGCGAAGCAATCAGCCCCAGCATTTT.

The DNA of the CDR3 is TGTGCCAGCAGTACCACAGGGCTCTCTGGAAACACCATATATTTT. Translating it yields CASSTTGLSGNTIYF. The chain couples TRBV27 to TRBJ1-3; perhaps TRBD1 as D (6 bases). Germline values: CDR1 MNHEY, CDR2 SMNVEV (reference sequence). V was shortened by 5 bases and J by 0 bases, with 11 bases between the two germline ends. This CDR3 has 15 amino acids.

This clone was recorded only once. The rearrangement uses TRBV5-4 and TRBJ2-5; D uncertain. V was trimmed by 5 bases and J by 1 base, leaving 18 bases between them. Germline V gene data show CDR1 as SGHNT and CDR2 as YYREEE (reference sequence). This CDR3 contains 16 residues. DNA for the CDR3: TGTGCCAGCAGGCCCTACTCAGTAGCAGCCCAAGAGACCCAGTACTTC. This sequence encodes CASRPYSVAAQETQYF.

The chain couples TRBV10-2 to TRBJ2-7; the match to TRBD2 covers 8 bases. V trimming: 10 bases; J trimming: 0 bases; junction bases outside the gene matches: 8. Germline CDR1 WSHSY, CDR2 SAAADI. The length of the CDR3 is 14 residues. CDR3 coding DNA: TGCGCCACTACGCCCGGGAGGGTCTCCTACGAGCAGTACTTC. It is translated as CATTPGRVSYEQYF.

The chain couples TRBV11-2 to TRBJ2-3; no definite D call. Deletions cut 1 base from V and 3 bases from J, with 11 bases between. There are 15 residues in the CDR3. The germline gives CDR1 SGHAT, CDR2 FQNNGV. The CDR3 DNA reads as TGTGCCAGCAGCTTAGTGGGCAGTGCTACAGATACGCAGTATTTT. Amino acid sequence: CASSLVGSATDTQYF.

The rearrangement links TRBV28 to TRBJ1-6; TRBD1 agrees at 8 bases. The V segment lost 2 bases and the J segment 7 bases; nucleotides outside the gene matches: 10. This CDR3 contains 17 residues. Germline V CDR1 and CDR2: MDHEN, SYDVKM. Written as DNA, the CDR3 is TGTGCCAGCAGTTTAGACCTGGGGACAGGACGAAATTCACCCCTCCACTTT. Protein sequence: CASSLDLGTGRNSPLHF.

The chain combines TRBV9 with TRBJ2-1, with 8 nucleotides matching TRBD2. CDR1 is SGDLS, CDR2 YYNGEE, per germline. V trimming: 0 bases; J trimming: 6 bases; junction bases outside the gene matches: 5. CDR3 length equals 15 residues. The CDR3 is CASSVGWGLGNEQFF. CDR3 in DNA: TGTGCCAGCAGCGTAGGCTGGGGACTAGGCAATGAGCAGTTCTTC.

V is TRBV29-1 and J is TRBJ2-1; 11 bases fit TRBD2. With V trimmed by 0 bases and J by 9 bases, 13 bases remained unmatched. The CDR3 runs to 17 residues. Germline CDR1 is SQVTM and CDR2 is ANQGSEA. The CDR3 sequence is CSVEEANSGRALGEQFF. The CDR3, as DNA: TGCAGCGTTGAAGAAGCGAATAGCGGGAGGGCCCTCGGTGAGCAGTTCTTC.

V is TRBV9 and J is TRBJ2-6, with 10 bases aligning to TRBD1. The V and J ends lost 4 bases and 3 bases, in that order; junction bases with no gene match: 13. The CDR3 covers 19 residues. Per germline, CDR1 SGDLS and CDR2 YYNGEE. The CDR3 sequence is CASSPISGTGVDGANVLTF. The DNA of the CDR3 is TGTGCCAGCAGCCCCATCTCGGGGACAGGGGTGGATGGGGCCAACGTCCTGACTTTC.